This TCR beta chain was captured in a study of glioma-infiltrating T cells after dendritic cell vaccination. Study summary: Dendritic cell vaccination trial patients had either newly diagnosed or recurrent glioblastoma.

CDR1 is SEHNR, CDR2 FQNEAQ, per germline (reference sequence). The length of the CDR3 is 12 residues. V was pared by 4 bases and J by 3 bases, with 6 bases between. Some clones are missing from TCRdb's copy, which holds only in-frame ones; the method was immunoSEQ multiplex PCR. The table records 45,000 to 55,000 clones, 85% of them present only once. This sequence originates from a human donor with glioblastoma. The sequencing used blood, collected before dendritic cell vaccination. The chain combines TRBV7-9 with TRBJ2-5; tentative D call: TRBD2 (6 bases). CDR3 sequence reads: CASSWGEETQYF. CDR3 DNA: TGTGCCAGCAGCTGGGGGGAAGAGACCCAGTACTTC.